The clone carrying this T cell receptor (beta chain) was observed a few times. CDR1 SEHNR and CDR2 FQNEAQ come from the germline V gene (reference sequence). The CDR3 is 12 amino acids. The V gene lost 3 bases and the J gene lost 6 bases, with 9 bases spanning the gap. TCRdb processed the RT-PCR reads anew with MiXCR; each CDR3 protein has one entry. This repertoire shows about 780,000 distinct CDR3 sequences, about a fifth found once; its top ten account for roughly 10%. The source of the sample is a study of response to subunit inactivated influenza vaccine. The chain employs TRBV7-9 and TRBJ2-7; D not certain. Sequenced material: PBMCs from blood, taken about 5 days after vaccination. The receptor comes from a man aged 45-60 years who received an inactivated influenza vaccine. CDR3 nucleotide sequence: TGTGCCAGCAGCTTTGCCGGGTTCGAGCAGTACTTC. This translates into CASSFAGFEQYF.